This T cell receptor beta chain came from a study of blood T cell repertoires in COVID-19. For the study at large: Samples taken during acute and convalescent COVID-19 were collected in the United States, Italy and Spain.

Sequencing was performed with immunoSEQ multiplex PCR; in TCRdb, only in-frame clones are kept and a portion is missing. This sample has some 240,000 clones, with over 75% found just once. Germline values: CDR1 MDHEN, CDR2 SYDVKM. The CDR3 runs 16 residues. The V end was cut by 6 bases, the J end by 4 bases, with 18 bases between. This chain connects TRBV28 to TRBJ2-2; D may be TRBD1 (6 bases). The origin of this receptor is a human donor in a cohort sampled during active COVID-19. Sequenced material: peripheral blood. The chain's CDR3 is CASRLRQERGTGELFF. CDR3 nucleotide sequence: TGTGCCAGCAGATTGAGACAGGAGAGAGGCACCGGGGAGCTGTTTTTT.